This is a list of T cell receptor beta chains from one sample in a study of brain T cells in children with intractable seizures. Sequencing was performed with immunoSEQ multiplex PCR; in TCRdb, only in-frame clones are kept and a portion is missing. The sample contains approximately 330,000 clones, 93% of which appear only once. The source was peripheral blood, collected about 5 months after surgery. These receptors were collected from a boy younger than two with tuberous sclerosis and intractable seizures. Both conserved end residues are part of each CDR3. A D gene is named only where the DNA matches it firmly. Rows give clone size only sometimes, using once, few, many, or a class for an expanded clone.

TRBJ2-7 NA NA TRBV25-1 CASSIAGTAREQYF TGTGCCAGCAGTATCGCCGGGACCGCTCGCGAGCAGTACTTC
TRBJ1-5 TRBD1 once TRBV16 CASSQSWGRGNRQPQHF TGTGCCAGCAGCCAATCTTGGGGCAGGGGGAACAGGCAGCCCCAGCATTTT
TRBJ1-3 NA NA TRBV30 CAWTPLGTRDTIYF TGTGCCTGGACTCCCCTTGGAACCAGGGACACCATATATTTT
TRBJ2-5 TRBD2 NA TRBV25-1 CASSDLMTSGVKTQYF TGTGCCAGCAGTGACCTAATGACTAGCGGGGTGAAGACCCAGTACTTC
TRBJ2-3 TRBD2 NA TRBV6-5 CASSLSGVGTDTQYF TGTGCCAGCAGTTTAAGCGGGGTGGGCACAGATACGCAGTATTTT
TRBJ2-7 NA NA TRBV3-1/TRBV3-2 CASSQAAGLPYEQYF TGTGCCAGCAGCCAAGCCGCGGGACTTCCCTACGAGCAGTACTTC
TRBJ2-7 NA NA TRBV7-9 CASSSQGPQYF TGTGCCAGCAGCTCCCAGGGGCCGCAGTACTTC
TRBJ2-1 NA NA TRBV19 CASRPSGFYDEQFF TGTGCCAGTAGGCCCTCAGGGTTTTATGATGAGCAGTTCTTC
TRBJ2-7 TRBD2 NA TRBV19 CASSKPGGPEQYF TGTGCCAGTAGTAAGCCGGGGGGGCCCGAGCAGTACTTC
TRBJ2-7 NA NA TRBV2 CASRWESYEQYF TGTGCCAGCAGGTGGGAGTCCTACGAGCAGTACTTC
TRBJ1-1 NA NA TRBV6-5 CASRTEAKPEAFF TGTGCCAGCAGGACAGAAGCAAAACCTGAAGCTTTCTTT